The sequence of this T cell receptor (beta chain) was determined in a study of a mutant IDH1 vaccine in newly diagnosed glioma. Across the whole study: Prior therapy was radiotherapy, temozolomide, or both; most received both.

The length of the CDR3 is 17 residues. CDR1 and CDR2 from the germline V gene are SGHTA and FQGNSA. V lost 1 base to trimming and J lost 0 bases; unmatched junction nucleotides: 5. This clone appeared a single time. What it binds is unknown. Time point in this sample: baseline, week 1 (first vaccination visit). Treatment given: pre-vaccination baseline after standard-of-care therapy. TCRdb's table, derived via immunoSEQ multiplex PCR, lists solely in-frame clones and lacks some. The sample carries about 50,000 clones, more than 80% recorded once. The study, taken as a whole, reports: Overall, almost 95% of patients had vaccine-induced immune responses.

This TCR was sampled from a man aged 40-50 years with glioma. The chain uses TRBV7-2 and TRBJ2-3, with 9 bases aligning to TRBD2. The sample here was PBMCs, taken from a glioma patient treated with radiotherapy, temozolomide or both. The CDR3 reads CASSLGGLAASTDTQYF. The CDR3 DNA reads as TGTGCCAGCAGCTTAGGGGGACTAGCAGCTAGCACAGATACGCAGTATTTT.